This T cell receptor (beta chain) was identified during a study of T cells in Graves' hyperthyroidism and ophthalmopathy. Germline CDR1 is SEHNR and CDR2 is FQNEAQ (reference sequence). V dropped 5 bases and J dropped 10; count of bases not matched to a gene: 19. The CDR3 loop spans 17 amino acids. Stable disease denoted Graves' hyperthyroidism without ophthalmopathy progression within 18 months. It was 10 ml of fresh peripheral blood that supplied the PBMCs. There were TCR beta CDR3 regions amplified from RNA transcripts. The HTBI primer set drove a first-round RT-PCR of the TCR CDR3. TCRdb re-derived calls from the multiplex PCR reads in MiXCR, one entry per CDR3 protein. The sample yields around 580,000 distinct CDR3 sequences, approximately 16% seen once.

Source material: blood. The rearrangement uses TRBV7-9 and TRBJ2-1; the match to TRBD2 covers 8 bases. This TCR came from a woman between 18 and 29 years old with Graves' hyperthyroidism. DNA of the CDR3: TGTGCCAGCAGCCCGACGGGGGGGGAGGGTAGGCCCTTGGAGCAGTTCTTC. It translates to CASSPTGGEGRPLEQFF.